Below, 28 T cell receptor beta chains from the same sample are listed, as sequenced in a study of blood T cells in healthy people across ages. With a J-beta primer mix and a sample-barcoded 5' primer, a second PCR ran about 7 to 12 cycles. MiXCR, applied by TCRdb to the 5' RACE reads, yields one record per CDR3 protein. The data show some 900,000 distinct CDR3 sequences, around 28% seen once. Sequencing was done on a sample of blood. The source is a woman of 80 years or more in good health.

This clonotype showed up many times. V gene TRBV20-1 combines with J gene TRBJ2-3; D is unresolved. Trimming took 6 bases from V and 1 from J, leaving 14 bases between them. The CDR3 length is 14 residues. The germline gives CDR1 DFQATT, CDR2 SNEGSKA (reference sequence). The CDR3 here is CSAPQGRGTDTQYF. CDR3 DNA sequence: TGCAGTGCCCCCCAAGGGCGAGGCACAGATACGCAGTATTTT.

The chain has TRBV7-2 and TRBJ2-3; TRBD2 is a possible D gene (6 bases). V lost 6 bases to trimming and J lost 2 bases, with 9 bases between them. Germline CDR1 and CDR2: SGHTA and FQGNSA. The CDR3 is made up of 13 amino acids. The CDR3 DNA reads TGTGCCAGCAGGGGACTCGACACAGATACGCAGTATTTT. Translating it yields CASRGLDTDTQYF. The entire variable domain, with the rest obtained from reference TRBV7-2 and TRBJ2-3, is as follows: GAGVSQSPSNKVTEKGKDVELRCDPISGHTALYWYRQSLGQGLEFLIYFQGNSAPDKSGLPSDRFSAERTGGSVSTLTIQRTQQEDSAVYLCASRGLDTDTQYFGPGTRLTVL.

Written as DNA, the CDR3 is TGTGCCATCAGTACTAGCGGGGGGGCCGTAGATACGCAGTATTTT. It codes for CAISTSGGAVDTQYF. This chain uses TRBV10-3 with TRBJ2-3; 13 nucleotides align to TRBD2. The CDR3 has 15 amino acids. With V trimmed by 5 bases and J by 5 bases, 4 bases remained unmatched. CDR1 and CDR2 (germline): ENHRY, SYGVKD.

This clonotype came up many times. V gene TRBV7-9 combines with J gene TRBJ1-6, with D possibly TRBD1 on 6 matching bases. Per germline, CDR1 SEHNR and CDR2 FQNEAQ (reference sequence). Trimming removed 6 bases at V and 7 bases at J, with 10 bases between. The CDR3 is 13 residues long. The CDR3 here is CASSQTGNSPLHF. In DNA, the CDR3 is TGTGCCAGCAGTCAAACAGGGAATTCACCCCTCCACTTT.

Many counts were recorded for this clonotype. The chain couples TRBV29-1 to TRBJ2-5; 11 bases map to TRBD2. Germline V gene sequence: CDR1 SQVTM, CDR2 ANQGSEA. The V gene end was trimmed by 0 bases and the J gene end by 2 bases; junction bases not matched to a gene: 11. This CDR3 spans 18 amino acids. The CDR3: CSVEDRISGGAIQETQYF. The CDR3, as DNA: TGCAGCGTTGAAGATCGGATTAGCGGGGGGGCGATACAAGAGACCCAGTACTTC.

V and J are TRBV20-1 and TRBJ2-5; TRBD2 matches 13 bases. J was trimmed by 0 bases and V by 4 bases; bases with no gene match: 11. The CDR3 has 18 residues. Germline V gene data show CDR1 as DFQATT and CDR2 as SNEGSKA (reference sequence). Here the CDR3 DNA reads TGCAGTGCTACCCGGACGGGACTAGCGGGGTTGTACCAAGAGACCCAGTACTTC. Its protein is CSATRTGLAGLYQETQYF.

In this sample, this clonotype turned up many times. The V and J genes are TRBV7-9 and TRBJ2-3, with no clear D. The CDR3 contains 15 residues. Trimming shortened V by 0 bases and J by 2 bases, and 9 bases separated the two germline ends. Per the germline V gene, CDR1 is SEHNR and CDR2 is FQNEAQ (reference sequence). Written as DNA, the CDR3 is TGTGCCAGCAGCTTAGCGCTCTTCCTCACAGATACGCAGTATTTT. The encoded protein is CASSLALFLTDTQYF. Variable domain in full (rest from reference TRBV7-9 and TRBJ2-3): DTGVSQNPRHKITKRGQNVTFRCDPISEHNRLYWYRQTLGQGPEFLTYFQNEAQLEKSRLLSDRFSAERPKGSFSTLEIQRTEQGDSAMYLCASSLALFLTDTQYFGPGTRLTVL.

This clonotype was observed a handful of times. The chain has TRBV5-1 and TRBJ1-5; 7 bases are shared with TRBD1. The CDR3 consists of 15 residues. Germline CDR1 reads SGHRS; CDR2 reads YFSETQ. Trimming cost V 2 bases and J 4 bases; bases outside gene matches: 6. The CDR3 nucleotides read TGCGCCAGCAGCTTACAGGGGCAGATTAATCAGCCCCAGCATTTT. Amino acid sequence: CASSLQGQINQPQHF.

Ten or more counts support this clonotype. This sequence joins TRBV20-1 and TRBJ2-1; TRBD2 agrees at 9 bases. The CDR3 is made up of 15 amino acids. The V gene's germline CDR1 is DFQATT and CDR2 SNEGSKA (reference sequence). The V and J ends lost 2 bases and 3 bases, in that order; junction bases with no gene match: 5. The CDR3 sequence is CSARPKRGDYNEQFF. The CDR3 DNA sequence: TGCAGTGCTAGACCGAAGCGGGGGGACTACAATGAGCAGTTCTTC.

This clonotype was recorded at least ten times. The rearrangement uses TRBV20-1 and TRBJ2-1, with 7 bases identical to TRBD2. The CDR3 is made up of 14 amino acids. Germline V gene lookup returns CDR1 DFQATT and CDR2 SNEGSKA (reference sequence). The ends lost 3 bases at V and 8 bases at J; junction bases unmatched: 10. The CDR3 region has the DNA TGCAGTGCTAGGGGGTTAGCGGGCGGCGATGAGCAGTTCTTC. It yields the protein CSARGLAGGDEQFF.

This CDR3 is CASSPGGTGEHEQYF. In DNA form, the CDR3 reads TGTGCCAGCAGCCCAGGAGGGACAGGGGAGCACGAGCAGTACTTC. This rearrangement joins TRBV3-1 to TRBJ2-7; 10 bases match TRBD1. V was pared by 4 bases and J by 5 bases, with 8 bases of the junction left unmatched. The CDR3 is made up of 15 amino acids. CDR1 and CDR2 (germline): LGHDT, YNNKEL (reference sequence).

The V call is TRBV5-1, the J call TRBJ2-3, with D possibly called TRBD1 or TRBD2 (5 bases each). V lost 5 bases and J 0 bases, leaving 13 bases between the germline ends. Germline loops: CDR1 SGHRS, CDR2 YFSETQ. This CDR3 is 15 amino acids long. The CDR3 DNA reads as TGCGCCAGCAGGGGGGTGGTGCAGAGCACAGATACGCAGTATTTT. It specifies CASRGVVQSTDTQYF.

This chain connects TRBV4-1 to TRBJ1-1; D is undetermined. Trimming left V 3 bases short and J 3 bases short, with 14 bases between. The CDR3 runs to 15 residues. Germline V gives CDR1 MGHRA, CDR2 YSYEKL. Written as DNA, the CDR3 is TGCGCCAGCAGCCAGGTAGACACCCGTTACACTGAAGCTTTCTTT. It is translated as CASSQVDTRYTEAFF.

To note about this clonotype: It may be a read error: a sequence one base away is much more abundant. The chain recombines TRBV7-2 with TRBJ1-2; the D is unclear. V was cut by 4 bases and J by 6 bases, with 12 bases left in between. Germline V gives CDR1 SGHTA, CDR2 FQGNSA. This CDR3 is 13 amino acids long. The CDR3 is CASSSSLFHGYTF. The CDR3, as DNA: TGTGCCAGCAGCTCCTCCCTATTCCATGGCTACACCTTC. Together with reference TRBV7-2 and TRBJ1-2, the CDR3 gives the full variable domain: GAGVSQSPSNKVTEKGKDVELRCDPISGHTALYWYRQSLGQGLEFLIYFQGNSAPDKSGLPSDRFSAERTGGSVSTLTIQRTQQEDSAVYLCASSSSLFHGYTFGSGTRLTVV.

About this clonotype itself: A much larger clonotype is one base distant, so this may be a read error. V is TRBV7-2 and J is TRBJ2-2; TRBD2 might be the D (5 bases). The CDR3 covers 14 residues. Germline CDR1 is SGHTA and CDR2 is FQGNSA. The CDR3 loop is CASSPPANTGERFF. CDR3 DNA: TGTGCCAGCAGCCCCCCCGCGAACACCGGGGAGCGGTTTTTT.

V is TRBV12-3 or TRBV12-4 and J is TRBJ1-1, with D uncertain. The CDR3 extends over 12 amino acids. Trimming removed 4 bases from V and 6 bases from J, with 9 bases in between. CDR3 amino acids: CASSSPVAEAFF. The DNA of the CDR3 is TGTGCCAGCAGTTCGCCCGTCGCTGAAGCTTTCTTT.

As to this clonotype: The junction departs from germline at one end; a sequencing error may be responsible. This chain uses TRBV4-3 with TRBJ1-4; possibly TRBD1 for D (5 bases). Germline values: CDR1 LGHNA, CDR2 YSLEER. The CDR3 runs to 16 residues. The CDR3: CASSQDFGQGKGKRFF. The CDR3 DNA reads TGCGCCAGCAGCCAAGATTTTGGGCAGGGAAAGGGAAAACGGTTTTTT.

The table lists this clonotype with a few counts. The genes are TRBV7-8 and TRBJ2-6, with D uncertain. V was shortened by 7 bases and J by 2 bases, with 15 bases between the two germline ends. The CDR3 is 16 residues long. Germline-derived CDR1 and CDR2 are SGHVS and FQNEAQ. In DNA, the CDR3 is TGTGCCAGCACCGGCCTCGGCAGCCCTGGGGCCAACGTCCTGACTTTC. Amino acids: CASTGLGSPGANVLTF.

This clonotype was seen only once. This rearrangement joins TRBV27 to TRBJ2-1; perhaps TRBD1 as D (5 bases). The germline V and J ends were trimmed by 9 bases and 3 bases, with 18 bases remaining between them. Germline V gene data show CDR1 as MNHEY and CDR2 as SMNVEV (reference sequence). This CDR3 contains 15 residues. The CDR3 DNA sequence: TGTGCCAGTCATATCACAGGTTTCCTCTACAATGAGCAGTTCTTC. Translation gives CASHITGFLYNEQFF.

The chain links TRBV7-2 to TRBJ2-3, with D possibly TRBD1 on 5 matching bases. In germline, CDR1 is SGHTA, CDR2 FQGNSA. This CDR3 region has 15 residues. Trimming removed 5 bases from V and 2 bases from J, with 14 bases in between. The CDR3 protein is CASSQRQLFTDTQYF. CDR3 bases: TGTGCCAGCAGCCAAAGACAGCTCTTCACAGATACGCAGTATTTT. The full variable domain, in which reference TRBV7-2 and TRBJ2-3 provide the parts outside the CDR3, is GAGVSQSPSNKVTEKGKDVELRCDPISGHTALYWYRQSLGQGLEFLIYFQGNSAPDKSGLPSDRFSAERTGGSVSTLTIQRTQQEDSAVYLCASSQRQLFTDTQYFGPGTRLTVL.

This clonotype was seen more than once but under ten times. This chain uses TRBV14 with TRBJ1-2, with D hard to call. V was cut by 4 bases and J by 2 bases, with 8 bases left in between. The CDR3 is made up of 13 amino acids. From germline, CDR1 is SGHDN and CDR2 FVKESK. The chain's CDR3 is CASSLNVNYGYTF. DNA for the CDR3: TGTGCCAGCAGCCTTAACGTAAACTATGGCTACACCTTC.

Notes on this clonotype: With a much larger clone just one base away, this may be a read error. The V gene is TRBV5-5, the J gene TRBJ2-5; 7 bases are a match to TRBD1. This CDR3 has 15 residues. The germline V gene has CDR1 SGHKS and CDR2 YYEKEE (reference sequence). The trim removed 5 bases at V and 11 bases at J, leaving 18 bases unmatched. CDR3 amino acids: CASSSTGNYNNEQYF. As DNA, the CDR3 is TGTGCCAGCAGTTCGACAGGGAACTACAACAATGAGCAGTACTTC.

This CDR3 reads CASSLGSGGRETQYF. DNA of the CDR3: TGTGCCAGCAGTTTGGGCTCCGGGGGAAGAGAGACCCAGTACTTC. The V call is TRBV12-3 or TRBV12-4, the J call TRBJ2-7; D perhaps matches TRBD2 (6 bases). The J call may not be correct, given that the DNA end is closer to TRBJ2-5. This CDR3 is built from 15 residues.

Remarks on this clonotype: This sequence may be a read error, since a much larger clone differs from it by one base. This chain uses TRBV27 with TRBJ2-1; D is undetermined. The J call is in doubt because the DNA end fits TRBJ2-7 better. The CDR3 contains 16 residues. In germline, CDR1 is MNHEY, CDR2 SMNVEV (reference sequence). CDR3 DNA: TGTGCCAGCAGTTTATTACCCCGGAGCTCCTACAATGAGCAGTACTTC. Its translation: CASSLLPRSSYNEQYF.

This clonotype was observed at least ten times. This rearrangement joins TRBV11-2 to TRBJ2-5, with 7 nucleotides matching TRBD1. J gave up 2 bases and V 4 bases, and 10 bases lay outside the gene matches. The CDR3 extends over 16 amino acids. The germline gives CDR1 SGHAT, CDR2 FQNNGV. CDR3 bases: TGTGCCAGCAGCTCGACGAGACAGGGATCACAAGAGACCCAGTACTTC. This gives the protein CASSSTRQGSQETQYF.

CDR3 DNA sequence: TGCGCCAGCAGCTTAAAAAGGGGCCCGGGCTATGGCTACACCTTC. Protein sequence: CASSLKRGPGYGYTF. This chain connects TRBV5-1 to TRBJ1-2; tentatively, D is TRBD1 (5 bases). The V gene lost 2 bases and the J gene lost 4 bases, with 15 bases spanning the gap. This CDR3 contains 15 residues. Per the germline V gene, CDR1 is SGHRS and CDR2 is YFSETQ.

This clonotype was picked up many times. The CDR3 region has the DNA TGCGCCAGCAGCCCCCTAGAGGGCACCGGGGAGCTGTTTTTT. It yields the protein CASSPLEGTGELFF. V is TRBV5-1 and J is TRBJ2-2, with D tentatively TRBD2 (5 bases). CDR1 SGHRS and CDR2 YFSETQ come from the germline V gene. The CDR3 contains 14 residues. The V end lost 4 bases, the J end lost 4 bases, and 11 bases lay between the germline ends. The full variable domain, completed using reference TRBV5-1 and TRBJ2-2, is KAGVTQTPRYLIKTRGQQVTLSCSPISGHRSVSWYQQTPGQGLQFLFEYFSETQRNKGNFPGRFSGRQFSNSRSEMNVSTLELGDSALYLCASSPLEGTGELFFGEGSRLTVL.

As for this clonotype: With a much larger clone just one base away, this may be a read error. The chain has TRBV6-5 and TRBJ2-1, with D unresolved. Germline V gives CDR1 MNHEY, CDR2 SVGAGI. The CDR3 is 15 amino acids. Trimming left V 0 bases short and J 10 bases short, with 16 bases between. CDR3 residues: CASSYSTGNSYEQFF. CDR3 bases: TGTGCCAGCAGTTACTCGACTGGGAACAGCTACGAGCAGTTCTTC.